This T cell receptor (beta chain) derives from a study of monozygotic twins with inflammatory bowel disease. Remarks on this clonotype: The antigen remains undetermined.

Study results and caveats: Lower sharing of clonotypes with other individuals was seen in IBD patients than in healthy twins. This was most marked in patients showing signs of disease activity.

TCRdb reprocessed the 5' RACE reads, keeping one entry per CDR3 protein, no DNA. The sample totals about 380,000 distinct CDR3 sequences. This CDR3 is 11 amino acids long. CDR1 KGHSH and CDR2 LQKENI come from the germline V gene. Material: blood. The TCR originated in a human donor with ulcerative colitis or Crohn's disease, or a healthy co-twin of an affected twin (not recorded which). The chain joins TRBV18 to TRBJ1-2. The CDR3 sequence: CASFPRKSGPF.